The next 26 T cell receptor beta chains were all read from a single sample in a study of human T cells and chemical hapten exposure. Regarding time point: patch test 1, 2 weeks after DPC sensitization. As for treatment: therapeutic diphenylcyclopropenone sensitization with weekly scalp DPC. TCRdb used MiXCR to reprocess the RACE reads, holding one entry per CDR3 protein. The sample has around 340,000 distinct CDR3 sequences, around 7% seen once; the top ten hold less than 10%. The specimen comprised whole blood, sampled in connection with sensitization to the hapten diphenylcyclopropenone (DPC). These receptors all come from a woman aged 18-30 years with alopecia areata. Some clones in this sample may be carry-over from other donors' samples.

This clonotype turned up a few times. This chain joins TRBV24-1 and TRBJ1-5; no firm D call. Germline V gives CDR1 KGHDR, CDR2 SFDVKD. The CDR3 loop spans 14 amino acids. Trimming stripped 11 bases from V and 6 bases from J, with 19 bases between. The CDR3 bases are TGTGCCATCCACAGCGGCATAGCTGGTCAGCCCCAGCATTTT. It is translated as CAIHSGIAGQPQHF.

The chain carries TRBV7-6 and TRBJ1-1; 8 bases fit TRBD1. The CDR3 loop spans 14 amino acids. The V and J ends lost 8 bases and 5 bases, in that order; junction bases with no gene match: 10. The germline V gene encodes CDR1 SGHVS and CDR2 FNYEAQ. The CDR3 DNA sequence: TGTGCCAGCGGGGACAGGAGACGGGGAACTGAAGCTTTCTTT. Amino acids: CASGDRRRGTEAFF. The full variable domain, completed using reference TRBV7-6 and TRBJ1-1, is GAGVSQSPRYKVTKRGQDVALRCDPISGHVSLYWYRQALGQGPEFLTYFNYEAQQDKSGLPNDRFSAERPEGSISTLTIQRTEQRDSAMYRCASGDRRRGTEAFFGQGTRLTVV.

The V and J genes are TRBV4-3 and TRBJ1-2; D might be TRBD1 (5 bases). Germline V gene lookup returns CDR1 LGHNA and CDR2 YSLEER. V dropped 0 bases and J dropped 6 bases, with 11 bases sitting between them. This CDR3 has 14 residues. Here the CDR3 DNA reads TGCGCCAGCAGCCAAGATCGCAGGGTTGATGGCTACACCTTC. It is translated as CASSQDRRVDGYTF.

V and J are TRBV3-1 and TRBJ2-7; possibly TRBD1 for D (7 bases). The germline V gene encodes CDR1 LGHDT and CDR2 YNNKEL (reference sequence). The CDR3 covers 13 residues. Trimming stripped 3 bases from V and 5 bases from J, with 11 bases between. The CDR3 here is CASSHSRGDEQYF. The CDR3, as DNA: TGTGCCAGCAGCCACTCCAGGGGGGACGAGCAGTACTTC.

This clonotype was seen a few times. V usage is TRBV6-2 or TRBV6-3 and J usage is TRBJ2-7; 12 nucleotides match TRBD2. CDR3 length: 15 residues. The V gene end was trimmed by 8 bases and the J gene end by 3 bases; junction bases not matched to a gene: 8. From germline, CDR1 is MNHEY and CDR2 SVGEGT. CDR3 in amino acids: CASRLAGVPIYEQYF. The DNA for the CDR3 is TGTGCCAGCCGACTAGCGGGGGTCCCCATCTACGAGCAGTACTTC.

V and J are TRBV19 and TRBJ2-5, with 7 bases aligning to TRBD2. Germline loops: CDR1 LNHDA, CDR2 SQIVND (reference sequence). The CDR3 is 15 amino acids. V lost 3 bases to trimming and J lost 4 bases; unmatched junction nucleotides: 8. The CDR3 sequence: CASSIGTTTGETQYF. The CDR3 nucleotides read TGTGCCAGTAGTATCGGGACTACGACGGGAGAGACCCAGTACTTC.

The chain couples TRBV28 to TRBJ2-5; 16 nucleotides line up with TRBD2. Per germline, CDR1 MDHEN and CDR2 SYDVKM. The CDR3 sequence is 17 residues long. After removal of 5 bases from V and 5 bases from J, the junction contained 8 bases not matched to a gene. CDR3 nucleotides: TGTGCCAGCAGTCTGGGGACTAGCGGGGGGGCGGAGGAGACCCAGTACTTC. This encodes CASSLGTSGGAEETQYF.

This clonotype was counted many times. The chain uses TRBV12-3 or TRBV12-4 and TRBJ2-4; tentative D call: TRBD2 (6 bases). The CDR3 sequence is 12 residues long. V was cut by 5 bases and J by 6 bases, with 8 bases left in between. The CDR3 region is CASSPTRNIQYF. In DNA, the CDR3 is TGTGCCAGCAGTCCGACTAGAAACATTCAGTACTTC.

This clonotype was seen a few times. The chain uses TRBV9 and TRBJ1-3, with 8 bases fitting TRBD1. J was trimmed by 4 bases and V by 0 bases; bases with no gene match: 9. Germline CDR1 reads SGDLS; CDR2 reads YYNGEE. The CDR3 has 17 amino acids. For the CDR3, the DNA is TGTGCCAGCAGCGTAGGAATGCGGACAGGGAACGGAAACACCATATATTTT. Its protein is CASSVGMRTGNGNTIYF.

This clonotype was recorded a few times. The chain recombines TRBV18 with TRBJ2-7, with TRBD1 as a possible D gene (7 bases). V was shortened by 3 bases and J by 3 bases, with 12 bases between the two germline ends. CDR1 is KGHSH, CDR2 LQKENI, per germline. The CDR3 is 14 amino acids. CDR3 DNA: TGTGCCAGCTCACCTACAGGGGACTTCTACGAGCAGTACTTC. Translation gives CASSPTGDFYEQYF.

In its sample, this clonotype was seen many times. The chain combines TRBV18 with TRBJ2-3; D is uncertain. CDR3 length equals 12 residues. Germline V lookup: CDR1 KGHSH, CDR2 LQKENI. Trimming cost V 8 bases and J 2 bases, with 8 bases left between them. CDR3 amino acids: CASSPDTDTQYF. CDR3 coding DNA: TGTGCCAGCAGCCCCGACACAGATACGCAGTATTTT.

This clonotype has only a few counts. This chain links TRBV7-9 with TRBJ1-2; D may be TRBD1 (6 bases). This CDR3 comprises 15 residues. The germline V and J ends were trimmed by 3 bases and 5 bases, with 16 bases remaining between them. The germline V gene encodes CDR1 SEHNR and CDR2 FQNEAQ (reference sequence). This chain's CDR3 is CASSFSSGVGYGYTF. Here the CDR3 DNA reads TGTGCCAGCAGCTTTTCTTCAGGGGTGGGATATGGCTACACCTTC.

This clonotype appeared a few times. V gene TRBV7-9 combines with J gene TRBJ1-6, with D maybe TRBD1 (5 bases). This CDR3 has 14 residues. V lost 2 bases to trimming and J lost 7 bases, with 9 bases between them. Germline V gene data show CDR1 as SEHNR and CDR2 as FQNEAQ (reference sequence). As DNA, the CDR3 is TGTGCCAGCAGCTTAATTGGGGCCAATTCACCCCTCCACTTT. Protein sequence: CASSLIGANSPLHF.

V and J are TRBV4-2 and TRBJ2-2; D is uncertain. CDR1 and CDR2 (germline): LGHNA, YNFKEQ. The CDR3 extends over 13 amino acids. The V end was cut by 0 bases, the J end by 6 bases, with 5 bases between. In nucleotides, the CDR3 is TGTGCCAGCAGCCAAGAACCCCCCGGGGAGCTGTTTTTT. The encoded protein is CASSQEPPGELFF.

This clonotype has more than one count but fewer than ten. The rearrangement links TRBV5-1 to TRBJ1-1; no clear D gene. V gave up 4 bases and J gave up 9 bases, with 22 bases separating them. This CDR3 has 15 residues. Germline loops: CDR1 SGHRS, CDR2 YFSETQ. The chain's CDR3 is CASSPGLTADLKAFF. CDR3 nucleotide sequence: TGCGCCAGCAGCCCCGGACTGACGGCAGATCTTAAAGCTTTCTTT.

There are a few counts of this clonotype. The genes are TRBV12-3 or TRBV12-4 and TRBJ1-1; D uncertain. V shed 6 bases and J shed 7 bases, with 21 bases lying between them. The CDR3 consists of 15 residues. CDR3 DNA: TGTGCCAGCAGCCTCGCTCTCTCGTCCGGGCTTGAAGCTTTCTTT. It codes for CASSLALSSGLEAFF.

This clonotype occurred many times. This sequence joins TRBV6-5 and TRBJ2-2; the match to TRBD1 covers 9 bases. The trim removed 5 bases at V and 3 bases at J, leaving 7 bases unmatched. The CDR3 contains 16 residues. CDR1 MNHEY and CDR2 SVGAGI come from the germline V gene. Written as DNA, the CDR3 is TGTGCCAGCAGTCCAGCGGGACAGGGATACACCGGGGAGCTGTTTTTT. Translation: CASSPAGQGYTGELFF.

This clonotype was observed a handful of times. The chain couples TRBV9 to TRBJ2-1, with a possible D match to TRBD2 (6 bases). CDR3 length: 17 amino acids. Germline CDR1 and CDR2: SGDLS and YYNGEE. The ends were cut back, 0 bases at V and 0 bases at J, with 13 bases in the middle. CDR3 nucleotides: TGTGCCAGCAGCGTAGGAGGGACTGCAAGCTCCTACAATGAGCAGTTCTTC. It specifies CASSVGGTASSYNEQFF.

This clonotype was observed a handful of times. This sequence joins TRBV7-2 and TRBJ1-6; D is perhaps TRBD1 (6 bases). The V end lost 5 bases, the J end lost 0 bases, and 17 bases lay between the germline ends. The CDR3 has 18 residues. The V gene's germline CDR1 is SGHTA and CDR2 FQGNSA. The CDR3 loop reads CASSPPGGRNSYNSPLHF. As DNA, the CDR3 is TGTGCCAGCAGCCCGCCCGGGGGCAGGAACTCCTATAATTCACCCCTCCACTTT. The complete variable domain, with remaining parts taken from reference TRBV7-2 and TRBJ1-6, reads GAGVSQSPSNKVTEKGKDVELRCDPISGHTALYWYRQSLGQGLEFLIYFQGNSAPDKSGLPSDRFSAERTGGSVSTLTIQRTQQEDSAVYLCASSPPGGRNSYNSPLHFGNGTRLTVT.

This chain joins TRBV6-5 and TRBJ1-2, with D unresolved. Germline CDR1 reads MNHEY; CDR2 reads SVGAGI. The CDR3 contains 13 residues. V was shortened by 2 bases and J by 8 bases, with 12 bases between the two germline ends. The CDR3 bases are TGTGCCAGCAGTTACGATGGAGCTCGGGGCTACACCTTC. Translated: CASSYDGARGYTF.

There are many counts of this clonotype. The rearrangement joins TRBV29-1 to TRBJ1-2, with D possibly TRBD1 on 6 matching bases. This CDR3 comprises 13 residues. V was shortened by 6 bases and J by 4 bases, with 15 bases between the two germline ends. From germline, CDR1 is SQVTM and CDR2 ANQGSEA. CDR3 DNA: TGCAGCGTGTTTGAGGGGGGCGGCTATGGCTACACCTTC. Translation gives CSVFEGGGYGYTF.

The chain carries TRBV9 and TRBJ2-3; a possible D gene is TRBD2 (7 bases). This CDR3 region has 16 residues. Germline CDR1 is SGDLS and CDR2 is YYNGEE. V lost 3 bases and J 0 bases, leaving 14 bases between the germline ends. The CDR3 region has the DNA TGTGCCAGCAGCGCCGGCGGGGGCCCAAGCACAGATACGCAGTATTTT. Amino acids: CASSAGGGPSTDTQYF.

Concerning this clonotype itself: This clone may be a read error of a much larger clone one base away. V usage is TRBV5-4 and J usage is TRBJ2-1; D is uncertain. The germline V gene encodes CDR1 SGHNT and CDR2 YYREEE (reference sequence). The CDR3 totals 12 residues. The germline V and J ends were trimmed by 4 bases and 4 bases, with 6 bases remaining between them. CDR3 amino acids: CASSISYNEQFF. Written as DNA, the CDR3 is TGTGCCAGCAGCATATCTTACAATGAGCAGTTCTTC.

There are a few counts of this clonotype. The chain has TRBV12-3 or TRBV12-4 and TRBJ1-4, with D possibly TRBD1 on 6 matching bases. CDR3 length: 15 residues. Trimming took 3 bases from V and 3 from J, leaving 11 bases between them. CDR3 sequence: CASSFWGAPNEKLFF. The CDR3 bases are TGTGCCAGCAGTTTCTGGGGGGCACCTAATGAAAAACTGTTTTTT.

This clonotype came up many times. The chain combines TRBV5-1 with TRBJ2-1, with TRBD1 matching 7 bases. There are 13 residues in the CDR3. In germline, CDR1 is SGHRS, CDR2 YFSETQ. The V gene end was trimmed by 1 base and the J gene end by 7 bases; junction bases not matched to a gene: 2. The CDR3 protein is CASSLSRGNEQFF. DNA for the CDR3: TGCGCCAGCAGCTTGTCCAGGGGGAATGAGCAGTTCTTC.

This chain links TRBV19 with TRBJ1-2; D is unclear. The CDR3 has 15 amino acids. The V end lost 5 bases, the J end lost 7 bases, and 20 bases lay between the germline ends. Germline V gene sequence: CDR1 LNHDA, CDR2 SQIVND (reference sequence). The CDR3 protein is CASSSLLRHLPGYTF. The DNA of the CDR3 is TGTGCCAGTAGTTCCCTTCTTCGACACCTCCCTGGCTACACCTTC.